This TCR beta chain comes out of a study of human T cells and chemical hapten exposure. Study as a whole: Sensitization involved placing 2% DPC onto an approximately 2 cm by approximately 2 cm region of upper inner arm skin. Overall study results and limits: The number of TCRs above 1 in 1000 frequency did not change after DPC sensitization.

In TCRdb, the RACE reads were re-called with MiXCR into one record per CDR3 protein. Altogether about 100,000 distinct CDR3 sequences are present, approximately 10% being singletons, with the ten largest covering less than 2.5%. This CDR3 has 17 amino acids. V gave up 4 bases and J gave up 1 base; unmatched junction bases: 4. Looked up from germline, CDR1 is MNHNS and CDR2 is SASEGT. This clonotype has just a few counts. Its antigen is unknown. Time point in this sample: patch test 1, 2 weeks after DPC sensitization. Sample treatment: therapeutic diphenylcyclopropenone sensitization with weekly scalp DPC. Non-pregnant alopecia patients aged 18 to 70, suitable for DPC therapy.

The sequence was obtained from a man in his forties with alopecia areata. Some clones in this sample may be carry-over from other donors' samples. The V gene is TRBV6-1, the J gene TRBJ2-3; 14 nucleotides agree with TRBD2. The sequencing here drew on whole blood, taken in connection with sensitization to the hapten diphenylcyclopropenone (DPC). The CDR3 sequence: CASSVGTSGSGTDTQYF. The CDR3 DNA reads as TGTGCCAGCAGTGTTGGGACTAGCGGGAGTGGCACAGATACGCAGTATTTT.